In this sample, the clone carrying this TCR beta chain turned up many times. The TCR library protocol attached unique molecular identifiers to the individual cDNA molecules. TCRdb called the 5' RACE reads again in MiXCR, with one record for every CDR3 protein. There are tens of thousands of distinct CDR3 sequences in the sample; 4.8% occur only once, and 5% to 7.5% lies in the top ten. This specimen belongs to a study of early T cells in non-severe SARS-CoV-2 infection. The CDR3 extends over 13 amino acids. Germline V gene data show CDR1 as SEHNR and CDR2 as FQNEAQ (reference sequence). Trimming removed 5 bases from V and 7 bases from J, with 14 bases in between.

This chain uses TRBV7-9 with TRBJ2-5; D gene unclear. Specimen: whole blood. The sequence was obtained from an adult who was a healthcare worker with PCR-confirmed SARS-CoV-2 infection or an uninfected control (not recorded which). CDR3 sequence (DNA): TGTGCCAGCAGCCAACGGGCAGCCAGGACCCAGTACTTC. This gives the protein CASSQRAARTQYF.